This is a list of T cell receptor beta chains from one sample in a study of siplizumab effects on memory and regulatory T cells. The protocol was immunoSEQ multiplex PCR, while the TCRdb copy is restricted to in-frame clones and leaves out a portion. The sample includes about 72,000 clones, 91% of them seen just once. Sequencing was carried out using CD8+ T cells sorted from blood. These receptors were obtained from a human donor in good health. Each CDR3 is given with its conserved first and last residue. The D gene is left open where the match is weak.

>.|TRBJ2-2|TRBV19
CASSLGGGVRELFF
TGTGCCAGTAGTTTGGGAGGGGGCGTGAGGGAGCTGTTTTTT
>.|TRBJ1-1|TRBV7-9
CASTAVPNTEAFF
TGTGCCAGCACCGCAGTCCCGAACACTGAAGCTTTCTTT
>TRBD1|TRBJ2-6|TRBV30
CAWKDRGIRGANVLTF
TGTGCCTGGAAGGACAGGGGAATTCGAGGGGCCAACGTCCTGACTTTC
>TRBD2|TRBJ2-7|TRBV19
CASSIGTSGTHEQYF
TGTGCCAGTAGTATAGGGACTAGCGGGACCCACGAGCAGTACTTC
>.|TRBJ2-7|TRBV5-6
CASSQASWVYEQYF
TGTGCCAGCAGCCAGGCTAGCTGGGTGTACGAGCAGTACTTC
>TRBD2|TRBJ2-3|TRBV11-1
CASSLEVAGKMSTDTQYF
TGTGCCAGCAGCCTAGAGGTAGCGGGAAAAATGAGCACAGATACGCAGTATTTT
>.|TRBJ2-4|TRBV7-3
CASSSTGSQENIQYF
TGTGCCAGCAGCTCCACCGGGTCTCAGGAGAACATTCAGTACTTC
>TRBD2|TRBJ2-1|TRBV10-2
CASSEISGGRSYNEQFF
TGCGCCAGCAGTGAGATCAGCGGGGGAAGGTCCTACAATGAGCAGTTCTTC
>.|TRBJ1-5|TRBV30
CAWSVVRYNQPQHF
TGTGCCTGGAGTGTTGTGAGGTACAATCAGCCCCAGCATTTT
>.|TRBJ2-2|TRBV19
CASSWSNTGELFF
TGTGCCAGTAGCTGGAGTAACACCGGGGAGCTGTTTTTT
>.|TRBJ2-3|TRBV27
CASSFDGGSTDTQYF
TGTGCCAGCAGTTTTGACGGAGGTAGCACAGATACGCAGTATTTT
>TRBD2|TRBJ2-7|TRBV27
CASSFGLAEAYEQYF
TGTGCCAGCAGTTTCGGTCTAGCGGAGGCCTACGAGCAGTACTTC
>.|TRBJ1-5|TRBV5-6
CASSQRTVNQPQHF
TGTGCCAGCAGCCAGCGGACGGTCAATCAGCCCCAGCATTTT
>TRBD2|TRBJ2-3|TRBV6-1
CASSGLAGESDTQYF
TGTGCCAGCAGTGGACTAGCGGGAGAATCAGATACGCAGTATTTT
>.|TRBJ2-7|TRBV5-6
CASSLGGVEQYF
TGTGCCAGCAGCTTGGGTGGTGTCGAGCAGTACTTC
>.|TRBJ2-7|TRBV6-5
CASSSSDRAYEQYF
.
>.|TRBJ2-2|TRBV29-1
CSVESRGEYGGIGELFF
TGCAGCGTTGAATCCAGGGGGGAATATGGCGGCATCGGGGAGCTGTTTTTT
>.|TRBJ1-5|TRBV2
CASSDVLSNQPQHF
TGTGCCAGCAGTGATGTCCTTAGCAATCAGCCCCAGCATTTT
>TRBD2|TRBJ2-7|TRBV9
CASSAEAGGYYEQYF
TGTGCCAGCAGCGCCGAAGCGGGAGGGTACTACGAGCAGTACTTC
>TRBD1|TRBJ1-6|TRBV5-4
CASSPGQGHSPLHF
TGTGCCAGCAGCCCTGGACAGGGTCATTCACCCCTCCACTTT
>TRBD1|TRBJ2-7|TRBV27
CASSYGTGGDEQYF
TGTGCCAGCAGTTACGGGACAGGGGGAGACGAGCAGTACTTC
>.|TRBJ1-1|TRBV6-1
CASGFLGTEAFF
TGTGCCAGCGGATTTCTGGGCACTGAAGCTTTCTTT
>.|TRBJ1-2|TRBV9
CASSELTGPISGYTF
TGTGCCAGCAGCGAGCTCACCGGGCCAATCTCCGGCTACACCTTC
>.|TRBJ2-1|TRBV7-9
CASSLALLNEQFF
TGTGCCAGCAGCTTAGCCTTGCTCAATGAGCAGTTCTTC
>.|TRBJ1-6|TRBV21-1
CASSKCVGSYNSPLHF
TGTGCCAGCAGCAAATGTGTAGGGTCTTATAATTCACCCCTCCACTTT